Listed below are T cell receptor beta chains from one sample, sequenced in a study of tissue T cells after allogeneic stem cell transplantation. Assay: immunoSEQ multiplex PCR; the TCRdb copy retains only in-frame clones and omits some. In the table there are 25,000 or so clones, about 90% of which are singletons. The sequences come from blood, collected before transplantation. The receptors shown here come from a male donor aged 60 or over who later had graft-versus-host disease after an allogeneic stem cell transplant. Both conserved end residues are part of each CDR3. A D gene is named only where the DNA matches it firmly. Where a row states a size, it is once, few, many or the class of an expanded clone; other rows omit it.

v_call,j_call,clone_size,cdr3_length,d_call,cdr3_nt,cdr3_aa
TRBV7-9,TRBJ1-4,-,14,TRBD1,TGTGCCAGCAGCCCCGGACAGGGTAATGAAAAACTGTTTTTT,CASSPGQGNEKLFF
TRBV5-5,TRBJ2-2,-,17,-,TGTGCCAGCAGCCCCCTGGGGGGAGGAAGGAACACCGGGGAGCTGTTTTTT,CASSPLGGGRNTGELFF
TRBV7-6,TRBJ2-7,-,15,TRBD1,TGTGCCAGCACCCAACAAGCCGGGACAGGGGGCGAGCAGTACTTC,CASTQQAGTGGEQYF
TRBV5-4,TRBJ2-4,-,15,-,TGTGCCAGCAGCACTGGGACTGAGATGGAAAACATTCAGTACTTC,CASSTGTEMENIQYF
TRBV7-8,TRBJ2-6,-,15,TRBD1,TGTGCCAGCAGCTTACAGGGGGCTGGGGCCAACGTCCTGACTTTC,CASSLQGAGANVLTF
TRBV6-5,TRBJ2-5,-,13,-,TGTGCCAGCAGCCGGGATCCTAAAGAGACCCAGTACTTC,CASSRDPKETQYF
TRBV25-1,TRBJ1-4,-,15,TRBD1,TGTGCCAGCAGTGAATTTGGGACAGGCAATGAAAAACTGTTTTTT,CASSEFGTGNEKLFF
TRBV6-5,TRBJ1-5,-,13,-,TGTGCCAGCAGCGGCCAACTAAATCAGCCCCAGCATTTT,CASSGQLNQPQHF
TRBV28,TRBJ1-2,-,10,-,TGTGCCACCCATTCCTATGGCTACACCTTC,CATHSYGYTF
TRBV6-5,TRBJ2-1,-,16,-,TGTGCCAGCAGTTACGCCGCTAGCATTTCCTACAATGAGCAGTTCTTC,CASSYAASISYNEQFF
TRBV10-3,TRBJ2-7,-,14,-,TGTGCCATCAGTGAGTCGAGGACAACCTACGAGCAGTACTTC,CAISESRTTYEQYF
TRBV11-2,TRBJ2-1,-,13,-,TGTGCCAGCAGCTTAGATAGTATATCTGAGCAGTTCTTC,CASSLDSISEQFF
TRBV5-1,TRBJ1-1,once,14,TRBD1,TGCGCCAGCAGCCGACAGGGTCCGAACACTGAAGCTTTCTTT,CASSRQGPNTEAFF
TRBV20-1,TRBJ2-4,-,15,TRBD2,TGCAGTGCTAGTACGGGAGGTCTAGCCAAAAACATTCAGTACTTC,CSASTGGLAKNIQYF
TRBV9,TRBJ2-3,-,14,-,TGTGCCAGCAGCGTAGGGGAGCCGGAGGATACGCAGTATTTT,CASSVGEPEDTQYF
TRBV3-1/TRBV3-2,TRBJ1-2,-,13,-,TGTGCCAGCAGCCAAGATCGGAGGAGCGGCTACACCTTC,CASSQDRRSGYTF
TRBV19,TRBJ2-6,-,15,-,TGTGCCAGTAGTATCATCCAGTCTGGGGCCAACGTCCTGACTTTC,CASSIIQSGANVLTF